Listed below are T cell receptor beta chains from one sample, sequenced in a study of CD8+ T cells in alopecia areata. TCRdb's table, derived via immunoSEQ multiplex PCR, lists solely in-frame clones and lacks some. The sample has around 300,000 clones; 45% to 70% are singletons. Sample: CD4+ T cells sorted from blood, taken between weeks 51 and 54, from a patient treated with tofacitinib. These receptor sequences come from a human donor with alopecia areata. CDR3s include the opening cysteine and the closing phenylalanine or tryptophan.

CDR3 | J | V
CASSSQGDYDEQYF | TRBJ2-7 | TRBV7-3
CASSSLLMWGSYNEQFF | TRBJ2-1 | TRBV11-2
CASSYSAIGRGYTF | TRBJ1-2 | TRBV6-5
CASRRFGDYGYTF | TRBJ1-2 | TRBV5-1
CASSLDGAASDEQLF | TRBJ2-1 | TRBV7-9
CASSLGLAGQETQYF | TRBJ2-5 | TRBV11-2
CAWNGGQGESQPQHF | TRBJ1-5 | TRBV30
CASSVGSYNSPLHF | TRBJ1-6 | TRBV2
CASSLGDTQYF | TRBJ2-3 | TRBV6-5
CASSVGPKGYHEQYF | TRBJ2-7 | TRBV9
CAWRGRDRGSTF | TRBJ1-2 | TRBV30
CASSLLTGGLFF | TRBJ1-4 | TRBV4-2
CATSRTGTGVNEQYF | TRBJ2-7 | TRBV15
CASSLARANTEAFF | TRBJ1-1 | TRBV7-9
CASSLMGADTQYF | TRBJ2-3 | TRBV9
CASSVQTGLGTEAFF | TRBJ1-1 | TRBV11-1
CASSVTGGTDTQYF | TRBJ2-3 | TRBV5-1
CASSNRGGLNQPQHF | TRBJ1-5 | TRBV6-5
CASTHPNTEAFF | TRBJ1-1 | TRBV6-6